This TCR beta chain stems from a study of blood T cell repertoires in COVID-19. Background on the study: T cells, B-cell-depleted T cells, or PBMCs supplied cDNA or gDNA.

Study processing details: Amplification from reference gene primers served as the basis for estimated nucleated cell counts. The repertoire was sequenced with immunoSEQ multiplex PCR; TCRdb's copy has only in-frame clones and lacks some. The DNA was the basis for D and trimming; V, J and clone size are from that table. The data contain about 100,000 clones, about nine tenths of them singletons. The CDR3 sequence is 15 residues long. Trimming shortened V by 0 bases and J by 2 bases, and 11 bases separated the two germline ends. Germline loops: CDR1 SGHRS, CDR2 YFSETQ. This clonotype originated in a woman in her twenties or thirties with acute or convalescent COVID-19. The rearrangement links TRBV5-1 to TRBJ1-1; D gene uncertain. Sequencing was done on a sample of peripheral blood. CDR3 region: CASSLDMGRNTEAFF. In DNA form, the CDR3 reads TGCGCCAGCAGCTTGGACATGGGCAGAAACACTGAAGCTTTCTTT.